One and the same sample provided the 30 T cell receptor beta chains below, sequenced in a study of shared clonotypes between healthy human individuals. The protocol was immunoSEQ multiplex PCR, while the TCRdb copy is restricted to in-frame clones and leaves out a portion. Here the sample spans some 1,100,000 clones, 70% to 80% being singletons. Sequenced input: memory CD4+ T cells from PBMCs. Stated subset: CD45RA-negative fraction. These receptors came from a man aged 18 to 29 in good health. Some clones in this sample may be carry-over from other donors' samples.

For this clone: Distinct nucleotide sequences in the sample also encode this CDR3. The chain links TRBV28 to TRBJ1-5; no reliable D call. This CDR3 contains 14 residues. Trimming took off 6 bases at V and 1 base at J, with 10 bases between the two ends. Germline loops: CDR1 MDHEN, CDR2 SYDVKM. CDR3 nucleotide sequence: TGTGCCAGCAGCTCGGGAGGGAGCAATCAGCCCCAGCATTTT. Translated, it gives CASSSGGSNQPQHF.

As to this clone: A single base separates this from a much larger clone, so it may be a read error. The chain combines TRBV6-5 with TRBJ2-7; D uncertain. CDR1 and CDR2 from the germline V gene are MNHEY and SVGAGI. The V end lost 5 bases, the J end lost 3 bases, and 5 bases lay between the germline ends. This CDR3 has 11 residues. Here the CDR3 DNA reads TGTGCCAGCAGTCTGGGCTACGAGCAGTACTTC. Translating gives CASSLGYEQYF.

As to this clone: Other DNA sequences in the same sample also yield this CDR3. The chain recombines TRBV5-1 with TRBJ1-3; D not certain. Trimming cost V 4 bases and J 2 bases, with 10 bases left between them. The CDR3 is 14 amino acids. Per the germline V gene, CDR1 is SGHRS and CDR2 is YFSETQ. The CDR3 region is CASSSSGTGNTIYF. The CDR3 coding sequence is TGCGCCAGCAGCAGTTCAGGCACTGGAAACACCATATATTTT. Combining the CDR3 with reference TRBV5-1 and TRBJ1-3 gives the whole variable domain KAGVTQTPRYLIKTRGQQVTLSCSPISGHRSVSWYQQTPGQGLQFLFEYFSETQRNKGNFPGRFSGRQFSNSRSEMNVSTLELGDSALYLCASSSSGTGNTIYFGEGSWLTVV.

This clone was found once. The chain links TRBV6-5 to TRBJ2-7, with D possibly called TRBD1 or TRBD2 (6 bases each). V was trimmed by 0 bases and J by 2 bases, leaving 11 bases between them. In germline, CDR1 is MNHEY, CDR2 SVGAGI. The CDR3 consists of 15 residues. The CDR3 is CASSYSTGGAYEQYF. CDR3 sequence (DNA): TGTGCCAGCAGTTACTCGACCGGGGGCGCCTACGAGCAGTACTTC.

This chain links TRBV5-1 with TRBJ2-3, with TRBD2 as a possible D gene (7 bases). CDR3 length equals 16 residues. The ends were cut back, 5 bases at V and 4 bases at J, with 20 bases in the middle. Germline CDR1 and CDR2: SGHRS and YFSETQ. The CDR3 coding sequence is TGCGCCAGCAGTTTGAGTACAGGGCGGGGGCCAGATACGCAGTATTTT. This gives the protein CASSLSTGRGPDTQYF.

J is TRBJ2-5 and V is TRBV11-3, with 8 nucleotides matching TRBD1. Germline V CDR1 and CDR2: SGHNT, YENEEA. CDR3 size: 13 residues. After removal of 5 bases from V and 4 bases from J, the junction contained 3 bases not matched to a gene. The CDR3 DNA sequence: TGTGCCAGCAGCGCTACAGGGGGAGAGACCCAGTACTTC. Protein sequence: CASSATGGETQYF.

V gene TRBV28 combines with J gene TRBJ2-7; D is uncertain. V lost 6 bases and J lost 3, with 12 bases in between. Germline V lookup: CDR1 MDHEN, CDR2 SYDVKM. The CDR3 spans 13 residues. The CDR3 region has the DNA TGTGCCAGCAGGGTCGGCAGTCTCTACGAGCAGTACTTC. It codes for CASRVGSLYEQYF.

The chain joins TRBV30 to TRBJ1-2; no reliable D call. The length of the CDR3 is 13 residues. Looked up from germline, CDR1 is GTSNPN and CDR2 is SVGIG (reference sequence). Between the trimmed V and J ends, which lost 6 bases and 2 bases, there was a span of 13 bases. The DNA for the CDR3 is TGTGCCTGTAACCTCGACAAGAACTATGGCTACACCTTC. It specifies CACNLDKNYGYTF.

As to this clone: Other DNA sequences in the same sample also yield this CDR3. The chain recombines TRBV4-1 with TRBJ1-3; D uncertain. The germline V and J ends were trimmed by 1 base and 1 base, with 5 bases remaining between them. This CDR3 contains 14 residues. Germline loops: CDR1 MGHRA, CDR2 YSYEKL. CDR3 amino acids: CASSQVGSGNTIYF. In DNA, the CDR3 is TGCGCCAGCAGCCAAGTGGGGTCTGGAAACACCATATATTTT.

In nucleotides, the CDR3 is TGCAGTGACGCAAGGGAGACCCAGTACTTC. It is translated as CSDARETQYF. The V gene is TRBV20-1, the J gene TRBJ2-5; no reliable D call. Germline CDR1 and CDR2: DFQATT and SNEGSKA (reference sequence). The CDR3 is made up of 10 amino acids. The V end lost 7 bases, the J end lost 5 bases, and 8 bases lay between the germline ends.

The V gene is TRBV28, the J gene TRBJ2-1; D is unclear. CDR1 is MDHEN and CDR2 is SYDVKM in the germline V gene. This CDR3 contains 12 residues. The V end was cut by 3 bases, the J end by 8 bases, with 8 bases between. CDR3: CASSFSFDEQFF. CDR3 DNA sequence: TGTGCCAGCAGTTTCTCCTTCGATGAGCAGTTCTTC.

The chain carries TRBV29-1 and TRBJ2-1, with 15 bases matching TRBD2. This CDR3 has 18 residues. V lost 6 bases to trimming and J lost 3 bases; unmatched junction nucleotides: 12. Germline V gene lookup returns CDR1 SQVTM and CDR2 ANQGSEA. The chain's CDR3 is CSVGTSGRLTINYNEQFF. For the CDR3, the DNA is TGCAGCGTGGGGACTAGCGGGAGGTTAACTATAAACTACAATGAGCAGTTCTTC.

This clone was seen only once. V gene TRBV18 combines with J gene TRBJ1-1; D gene ambiguous. V dropped 2 bases and J dropped 0 bases, with 7 bases sitting between them. The CDR3 runs to 14 residues. The germline gives CDR1 KGHSH, CDR2 LQKENI. The DNA for the CDR3 is TGTGCCAGCTCACCATCCAGGATGAACACTGAAGCTTTCTTT. Protein: CASSPSRMNTEAFF.

This chain uses TRBV7-9 with TRBJ2-5; D is perhaps TRBD1 or TRBD2 (6 bases each). Germline CDR1 is SEHNR and CDR2 is FQNEAQ (reference sequence). The CDR3 runs to 15 residues. V lost 1 base and J 3 bases, leaving 12 bases between the germline ends. For the CDR3, the DNA is TGTGCCAGCAGCTTAGTGGGGGGCCGAGAAGAGACCCAGTACTTC. Translation gives CASSLVGGREETQYF.

The rearrangement links TRBV2 to TRBJ1-5; no clear D. V shed 8 bases and J shed 4 bases, with 9 bases lying between them. CDR1 and CDR2 (germline): SNHLY, FYNNEI. This CDR3 spans 12 amino acids. CDR3 nucleotide sequence: TGTGCCAGCCGTTCAGAGAATCAGCCCCAGCATTTT. Amino acid sequence: CASRSENQPQHF. Full variable domain (rest looked up from reference TRBV2 and TRBJ1-5): EPEVTQTPSHQVTQMGQEVILRCVPISNHLYFYWYRQILGQKVEFLVSFYNNEISEKSEIFDDQFSVERPDGSNFTLKIRSTKLEDSAMYFCASRSENQPQHFGDGTRLSIL.

On this clone itself: This may come from a read error, since a much larger clone is one base off. J is TRBJ1-1 and V is TRBV5-1, with unresolved D. Trimming cost V 0 bases and J 0 bases, with 6 bases left between them. Germline lookup yields CDR1 SGHRS and CDR2 YFSETQ. CDR3 length equals 14 residues. This CDR3 reads CASSLETVNTEAFF. CDR3 in DNA: TGCGCCAGCAGCTTGGAGACGGTGAACACTGAAGCTTTCTTT.

The chain recombines TRBV21-1 with TRBJ2-7. TRBV21-1 is classified as a pseudogene. CDR3 length: 14 residues. CDR3 protein: CASSLPMGNHEQYF. As DNA, the CDR3 is TGTGCCAGCAGCCTTCCGATGGGGAACCACGAGCAGTACTTC.

The genes are TRBV11-2 and TRBJ2-3; 8 bases match TRBD2. Germline CDR1 and CDR2: SGHAT and FQNNGV. The V segment lost 6 bases and the J segment 2 bases; nucleotides outside the gene matches: 13. The length of the CDR3 is 17 residues. CDR3 sequence: CASRGFGSGRVTDTQYF. For the CDR3, the DNA is TGTGCCAGCAGAGGTTTTGGGAGCGGGAGAGTCACAGATACGCAGTATTTT.

V gene TRBV29-1 combines with J gene TRBJ1-2, with TRBD1 as a possible D gene (5 bases). Looked up from germline, CDR1 is SQVTM and CDR2 is ANQGSEA. The CDR3 runs 13 residues. V lost 5 bases and J 1 base, leaving 11 bases between the germline ends. Written as DNA, the CDR3 is TGCAGCGTTACGACAGCTTTTAACTATGGCTACACCTTC. Translation: CSVTTAFNYGYTF.

J is TRBJ2-3 and V is TRBV6-5; 9 bases line up with TRBD1. CDR1 is MNHEY and CDR2 is SVGAGI in the germline V gene. The CDR3 runs to 14 residues. J lost 8 bases, V lost 6 bases, and 9 bases had no gene match. DNA for the CDR3: TGTGCCAGCAGCACGGGACAGGGCTCTGCTACGCAGTATTTT. Protein sequence: CASSTGQGSATQYF.

The chain employs TRBV11-2 and TRBJ2-2; 12 nucleotides agree with TRBD2. The J segment lost 6 bases and the V segment lost 2 bases, leaving 10 bases of the junction unmatched. CDR1 is SGHAT and CDR2 is FQNNGV in the germline V gene. This CDR3 comprises 18 residues. DNA of the CDR3: TGTGCCAGCAGCTTAATTCCTAGCGGGAGGGCCGGGGCCGGGGAGCTGTTTTTT. Protein: CASSLIPSGRAGAGELFF.

J is TRBJ2-3 and V is TRBV6-5; tentative D call: TRBD2 (5 bases). Per the germline V gene, CDR1 is MNHEY and CDR2 is SVGAGI. V was shortened by 6 bases and J by 2 bases, with 9 bases between the two germline ends. The CDR3 consists of 13 residues. The CDR3 DNA reads TGTGCCAGCAGCTATCGGGACACAGATACGCAGTATTTT. Residues: CASSYRDTDTQYF.

The chain has TRBV28 and TRBJ2-1; D is possibly TRBD2 (6 bases). The germline CDR1 and CDR2 sequences are MDHEN and SYDVKM. Deletions cut 6 bases from V and 6 bases from J, with 15 bases between. This CDR3 comprises 14 residues. The CDR3 DNA sequence: TGTGCCAGCAGGCCTGCGGGATCCCCCAATGAGCAGTTCTTC. Translated: CASRPAGSPNEQFF.

The V gene is TRBV28, the J gene TRBJ1-2; the D is unclear. Trimming removed 8 bases from V and 4 bases from J, with 14 bases in between. The CDR3 runs to 13 residues. The germline V gene has CDR1 MDHEN and CDR2 SYDVKM. Here the CDR3 DNA reads TGTGCCAGCGGGAGTGGAAGGGTCTATGGCTACACCTTC. Translation gives CASGSGRVYGYTF.

The V call is TRBV11-1, the J call TRBJ2-6; 7 nucleotides match TRBD2. From germline, CDR1 is SGHAT and CDR2 FQDESV (reference sequence). This CDR3 is built from 17 residues. V shed 1 base, J shed 0 bases, and the junction held 3 bases outside the gene matches. The CDR3 bases are TGTGCCAGCAGCTTAGTTGGCGGGGGCTCTGGGGCCAACGTCCTGACTTTC. It translates to CASSLVGGGSGANVLTF.

The V and J genes are TRBV5-1 and TRBJ1-1; no reliable D call. Germline values: CDR1 SGHRS, CDR2 YFSETQ. This CDR3 is built from 16 residues. The V end was cut by 1 base, the J end by 1 base, with 14 bases between. This CDR3 is CASSLSGDTENTEAFF. CDR3 DNA: TGCGCCAGCAGCTTGTCAGGAGACACCGAGAACACTGAAGCTTTCTTT.

The gene calls are TRBV7-9 and TRBJ2-1; TRBD2 is a possible D gene (6 bases). V was trimmed by 7 bases and J by 2 bases, leaving 12 bases between them. CDR1 and CDR2 from the germline V gene are SEHNR and FQNEAQ (reference sequence). This CDR3 has 14 residues. The CDR3 here is CASTHGSPYNEQFF. The CDR3 coding sequence is TGTGCCAGCACCCACGGGAGTCCCTACAATGAGCAGTTCTTC.

V gene TRBV6-6 combines with J gene TRBJ1-1; D not certain. Germline loops: CDR1 MNHNY, CDR2 SVGAGI (reference sequence). The CDR3 covers 9 residues. Trimming removed 10 bases from V and 7 bases from J, with 7 bases in between. CDR3 protein: CAIGNEAFF. As DNA, the CDR3 is TGTGCCATCGGTAATGAAGCTTTCTTT.

The chain's CDR3 is CASSLRTSENTGELFF. For the CDR3, the DNA is TGTGCCAGCAGCTTACGTACTAGCGAGAACACCGGGGAGCTGTTTTTT. This sequence joins TRBV5-4 and TRBJ2-2; 7 nucleotides line up with TRBD2. The CDR3 runs 16 residues. J gave up 1 base and V 2 bases, and 5 bases lay outside the gene matches. Germline assignment: CDR1 SGHNT and CDR2 YYREEE (reference sequence). The whole variable domain, filled in from reference TRBV5-4 and TRBJ2-2, reads ETGVTQSPTHLIKTRGQQVTLRCSSQSGHNTVSWYQQALGQGPQFIFQYYREEENGRGNFPPRFSGLQFPNYSSELNVNALELDDSALYLCASSLRTSENTGELFFGEGSRLTVL.

The CDR3 DNA is TGTGCCAGCAGCTTGGGGGGGGCTACCCGGCAGTATTTT. It yields the protein CASSLGGATRQYF. The V gene is TRBV5-4, the J gene TRBJ2-3; TRBD1 or TRBD2 may be the D gene (6 bases each). Trimming pared 0 bases from V and 11 bases from J, leaving 13 bases between. Germline V gene sequence: CDR1 SGHNT, CDR2 YYREEE (reference sequence). The length of the CDR3 is 13 residues.